This T cell receptor (beta chain) was sequenced for a study of cytomegalovirus exposure and HLA in healthy donors. The V gene lost 0 bases and the J gene lost 0 bases, with 10 bases spanning the gap. CDR1 and CDR2 from the germline V gene are SGHDT and YYEEEE. CDR3 length: 16 residues. In regard to this clone: Its antigen remains unknown.

Repertoires were generated with immunoSEQ multiplex PCR, while TCRdb's copy carries only in-frame clones and drops some. This table holds some 150,000 clones, nearly 90% found once. General study points: Usually a TCR sequence was rare, but some public TCRs were found in many donors. The classifier was said to identify cytomegalovirus status with high specificity and sensitivity.

Sequenced: PBMCs. This TCR was recovered from a woman aged 18-29 years in good health and CMV-seropositive. The chain has TRBV5-6 and TRBJ2-1; a weak D match, TRBD2 (5 bases). CDR3 nucleotide sequence: TGTGCCAGCAGCTTGGCCGCTGGGAGCTCCTACAATGAGCAGTTCTTC. It specifies CASSLAAGSSYNEQFF.